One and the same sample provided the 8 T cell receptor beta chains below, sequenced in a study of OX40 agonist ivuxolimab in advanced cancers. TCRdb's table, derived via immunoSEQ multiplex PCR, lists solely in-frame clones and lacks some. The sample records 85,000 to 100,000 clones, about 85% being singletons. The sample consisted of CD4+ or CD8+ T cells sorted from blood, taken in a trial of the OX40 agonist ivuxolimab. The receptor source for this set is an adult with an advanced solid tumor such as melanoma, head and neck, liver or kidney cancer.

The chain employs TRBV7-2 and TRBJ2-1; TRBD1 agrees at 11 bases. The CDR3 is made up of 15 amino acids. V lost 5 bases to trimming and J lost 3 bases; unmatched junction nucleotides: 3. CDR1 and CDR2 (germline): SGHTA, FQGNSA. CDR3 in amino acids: CASSRDRGGYNEQFF. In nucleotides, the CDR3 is TGTGCCAGCAGCCGGGACAGGGGGGGCTACAATGAGCAGTTCTTC. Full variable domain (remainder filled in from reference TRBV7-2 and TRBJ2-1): GAGVSQSPSNKVTEKGKDVELRCDPISGHTALYWYRQSLGQGLEFLIYFQGNSAPDKSGLPSDRFSAERTGGSVSTLTIQRTQQEDSAVYLCASSRDRGGYNEQFFGPGTRLTVL.

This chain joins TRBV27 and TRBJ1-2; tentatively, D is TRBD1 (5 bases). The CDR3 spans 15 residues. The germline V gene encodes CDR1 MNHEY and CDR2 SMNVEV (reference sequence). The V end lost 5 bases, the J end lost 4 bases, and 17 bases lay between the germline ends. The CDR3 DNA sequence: TGTGCCAGCAGTACTCACGGGACGAACCCCTATGGCTACACCTTC. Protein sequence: CASSTHGTNPYGYTF.

For the CDR3, the DNA is TGTGCCAGCAGACAAAATGAAAAACTGTTTTTT. Protein product: CASRQNEKLFF. The genes are TRBV28 and TRBJ1-4; D not resolved. Germline V lookup: CDR1 MDHEN, CDR2 SYDVKM. Trimming shortened V by 6 bases and J by 5 bases, and 4 bases separated the two germline ends. The CDR3 is 11 residues long.

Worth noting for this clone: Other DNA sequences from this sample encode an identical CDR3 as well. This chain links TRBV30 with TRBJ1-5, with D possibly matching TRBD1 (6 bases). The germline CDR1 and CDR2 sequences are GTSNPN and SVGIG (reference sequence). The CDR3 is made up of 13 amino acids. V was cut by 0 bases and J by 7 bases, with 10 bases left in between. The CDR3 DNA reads TGTGCCTGGAGTGTAGCCAGGGGACAGCCCCAGCATTTT. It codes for CAWSVARGQPQHF.

The chain's CDR3 is CASSIPSSGRSLQFF. CDR3 DNA sequence: TGTGCCAGCAGTATCCCCTCTAGCGGGAGATCTTTGCAGTTCTTC. The chain joins TRBV28 to TRBJ2-1, with 10 nucleotides matching TRBD2. The trim removed 5 bases at V and 12 bases at J, leaving 13 bases unmatched. The CDR3 spans 15 residues. The V gene's germline CDR1 is MDHEN and CDR2 SYDVKM. Together with reference TRBV28 and TRBJ2-1, the CDR3 gives the full variable domain: DVKVTQSSRYLVKRTGEKVFLECVQDMDHENMFWYRQDPGLGLRLIYFSYDVKMKEKGDIPEGYSVSREKKERFSLILESASTNQTSMYLCASSIPSSGRSLQFFGPGTRLTVL.

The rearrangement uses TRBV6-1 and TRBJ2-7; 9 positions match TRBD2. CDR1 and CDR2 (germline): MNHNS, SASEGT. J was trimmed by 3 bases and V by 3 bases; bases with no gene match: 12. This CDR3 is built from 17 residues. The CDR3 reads CASSDDGTSGFSYEQYF. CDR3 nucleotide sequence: TGTGCCAGCAGTGACGACGGAACTAGCGGGTTTAGCTACGAGCAGTACTTC.

The CDR3 sequence: CASSLVAGSGKTDTQYF. For the CDR3, the DNA is TGTGCCAGCAGCTTAGTGGCGGGGAGTGGTAAAACAGATACGCAGTATTTT. The chain recombines TRBV11-2 with TRBJ2-3; a weak D match, TRBD2 (6 bases). V was cut by 1 base and J by 3 bases, with 17 bases left in between. This CDR3 region has 17 residues. Germline V gene data show CDR1 as SGHAT and CDR2 as FQNNGV.

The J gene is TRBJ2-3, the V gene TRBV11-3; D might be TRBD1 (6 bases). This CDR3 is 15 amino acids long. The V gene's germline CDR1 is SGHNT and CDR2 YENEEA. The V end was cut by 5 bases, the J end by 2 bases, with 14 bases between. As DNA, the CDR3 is TGTGCCAGCAGCCCGAGGCAGGGACACACAGATACGCAGTATTTT. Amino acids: CASSPRQGHTDTQYF.